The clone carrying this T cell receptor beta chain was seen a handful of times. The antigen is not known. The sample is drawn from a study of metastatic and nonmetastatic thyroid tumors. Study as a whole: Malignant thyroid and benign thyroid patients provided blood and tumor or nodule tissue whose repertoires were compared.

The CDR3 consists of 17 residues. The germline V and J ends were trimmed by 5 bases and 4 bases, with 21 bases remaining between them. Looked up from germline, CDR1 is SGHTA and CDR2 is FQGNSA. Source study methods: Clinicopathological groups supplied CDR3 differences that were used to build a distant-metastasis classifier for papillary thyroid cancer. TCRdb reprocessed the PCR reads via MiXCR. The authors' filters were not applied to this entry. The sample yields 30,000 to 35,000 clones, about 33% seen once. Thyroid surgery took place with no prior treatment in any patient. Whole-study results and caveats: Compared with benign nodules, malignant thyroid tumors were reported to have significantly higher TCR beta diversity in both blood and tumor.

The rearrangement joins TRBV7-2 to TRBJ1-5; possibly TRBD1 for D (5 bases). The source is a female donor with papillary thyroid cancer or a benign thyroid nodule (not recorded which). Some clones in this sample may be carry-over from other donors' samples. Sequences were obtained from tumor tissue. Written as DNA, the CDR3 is TGTGCCAGCAGCCTAGGGCAGGGTGGGGTCGGAAATCAGCCCCAGCATTTT. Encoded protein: CASSLGQGGVGNQPQHF.